This section outlines one TCR beta chain sequence together with its context. Its target is unknown. The data were obtained in a study of shared clonotypes between healthy human individuals. In the study overall: Plates per donor: three CD4 naive, three CD4 memory, two CD8 naive, one CD8 memory.

Selected positively for CCR7 and CD45RO-negative, naive CD8 cells excluded terminally differentiated effector memory CD45RA+ cells. The study drew all its donors from Caucasian adults living in Nashville, Tennessee. This CDR3 is built from 16 residues. Germline V lookup: CDR1 SGHVS, CDR2 FNYEAQ. The V segment lost 5 bases and the J segment 8 bases; nucleotides outside the gene matches: 17. Findings and limits, study-wide: A reduction in generation probabilities was seen for non-shared clonotypes relative to those shared by all four donors. Among the subsets, naive ones generally showed larger estimated richness than memory ones.

This table comes from immunoSEQ multiplex PCR, and its TCRdb copy is limited to in-frame clones, with some not included. The data show nearly 2 million clones, approximately 94% seen once. This TCR came from a man younger than 30 in good health. The chain is built from TRBV7-6 and TRBJ1-1, with 7 bases identical to TRBD1. Sequencing was performed on naive CD8+ T cells sorted from blood. The DNA for the CDR3 is TGTGCCAGCAGCCCGGGGACAGCGCTTCCATCCCTGGAAGCTTTCTTT. Its protein is CASSPGTALPSLEAFF.